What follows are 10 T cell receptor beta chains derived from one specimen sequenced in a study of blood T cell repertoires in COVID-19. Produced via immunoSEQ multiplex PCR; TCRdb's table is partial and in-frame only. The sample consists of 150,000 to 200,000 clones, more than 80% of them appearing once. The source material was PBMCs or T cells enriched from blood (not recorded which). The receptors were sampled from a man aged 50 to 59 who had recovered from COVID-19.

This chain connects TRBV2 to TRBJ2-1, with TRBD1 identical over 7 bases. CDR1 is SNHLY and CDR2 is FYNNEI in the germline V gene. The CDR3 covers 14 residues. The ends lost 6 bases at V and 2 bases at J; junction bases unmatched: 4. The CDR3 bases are TGTGCCAGCAGGGGGGACAGAACCTACAATGAGCAGTTCTTC. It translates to CASRGDRTYNEQFF.

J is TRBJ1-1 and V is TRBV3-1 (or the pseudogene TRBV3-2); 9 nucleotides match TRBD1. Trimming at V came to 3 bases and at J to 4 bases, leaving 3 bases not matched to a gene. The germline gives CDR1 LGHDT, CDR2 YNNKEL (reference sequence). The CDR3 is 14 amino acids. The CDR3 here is CASSHDRGSTEAFF. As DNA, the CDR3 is TGTGCCAGCAGCCACGACAGGGGGTCCACTGAAGCTTTCTTT.

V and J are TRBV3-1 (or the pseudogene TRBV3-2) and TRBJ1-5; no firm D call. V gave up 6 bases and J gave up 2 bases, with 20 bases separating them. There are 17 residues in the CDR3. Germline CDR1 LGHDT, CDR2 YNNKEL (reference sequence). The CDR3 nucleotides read TGTGCCAGCAGTTTTAGCGCGGCCAGCAAAGGCAATCAGCCCCAGCATTTT. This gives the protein CASSFSAASKGNQPQHF.

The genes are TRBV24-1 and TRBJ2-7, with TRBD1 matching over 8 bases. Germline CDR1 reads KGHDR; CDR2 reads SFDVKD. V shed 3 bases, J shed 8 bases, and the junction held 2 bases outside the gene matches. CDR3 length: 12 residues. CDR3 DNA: TGTGCCACCAGTGATGGACAGGGAAAGCAGTACTTC. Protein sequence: CATSDGQGKQYF.

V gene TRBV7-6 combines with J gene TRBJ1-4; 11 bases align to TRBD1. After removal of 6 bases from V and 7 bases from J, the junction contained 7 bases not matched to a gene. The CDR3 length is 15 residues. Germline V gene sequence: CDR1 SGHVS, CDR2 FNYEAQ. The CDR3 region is CASRGSGTGGEKLFF. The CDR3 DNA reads TGTGCCAGCAGAGGTTCTGGGACAGGGGGTGAAAAACTGTTTTTT.

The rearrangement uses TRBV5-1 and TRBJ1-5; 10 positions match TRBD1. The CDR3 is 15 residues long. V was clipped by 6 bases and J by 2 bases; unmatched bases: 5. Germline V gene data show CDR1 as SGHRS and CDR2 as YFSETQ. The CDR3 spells CASNLGTGGNQPQHF. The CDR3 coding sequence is TGCGCCAGCAACCTCGGGACAGGGGGCAATCAGCCCCAGCATTTT.

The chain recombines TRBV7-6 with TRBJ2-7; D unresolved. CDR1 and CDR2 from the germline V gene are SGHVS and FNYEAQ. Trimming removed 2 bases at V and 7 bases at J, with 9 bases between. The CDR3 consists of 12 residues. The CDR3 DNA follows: TGTGCCAGCAGCTTATATGCGTGGGAGCAGTACTTC. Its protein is CASSLYAWEQYF.

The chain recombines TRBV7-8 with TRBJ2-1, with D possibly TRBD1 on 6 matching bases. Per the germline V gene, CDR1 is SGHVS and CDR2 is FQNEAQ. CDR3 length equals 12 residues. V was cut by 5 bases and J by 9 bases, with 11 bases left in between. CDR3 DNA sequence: TGTGCCAGCAGCGTACAGGGTACTGAGCAGTTCTTC. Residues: CASSVQGTEQFF.

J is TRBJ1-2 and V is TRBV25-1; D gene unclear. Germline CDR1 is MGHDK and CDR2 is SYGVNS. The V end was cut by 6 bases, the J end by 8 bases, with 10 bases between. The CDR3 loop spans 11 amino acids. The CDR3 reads CASRNEIGYTF. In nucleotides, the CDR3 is TGTGCCAGCAGAAATGAGATCGGCTACACCTTC.

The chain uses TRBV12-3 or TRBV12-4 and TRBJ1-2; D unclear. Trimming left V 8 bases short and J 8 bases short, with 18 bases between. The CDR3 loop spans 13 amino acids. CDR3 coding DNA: TGTGCCAGCGATAATGGCTTTCCGGGGGGCTACACCTTC. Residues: CASDNGFPGGYTF.